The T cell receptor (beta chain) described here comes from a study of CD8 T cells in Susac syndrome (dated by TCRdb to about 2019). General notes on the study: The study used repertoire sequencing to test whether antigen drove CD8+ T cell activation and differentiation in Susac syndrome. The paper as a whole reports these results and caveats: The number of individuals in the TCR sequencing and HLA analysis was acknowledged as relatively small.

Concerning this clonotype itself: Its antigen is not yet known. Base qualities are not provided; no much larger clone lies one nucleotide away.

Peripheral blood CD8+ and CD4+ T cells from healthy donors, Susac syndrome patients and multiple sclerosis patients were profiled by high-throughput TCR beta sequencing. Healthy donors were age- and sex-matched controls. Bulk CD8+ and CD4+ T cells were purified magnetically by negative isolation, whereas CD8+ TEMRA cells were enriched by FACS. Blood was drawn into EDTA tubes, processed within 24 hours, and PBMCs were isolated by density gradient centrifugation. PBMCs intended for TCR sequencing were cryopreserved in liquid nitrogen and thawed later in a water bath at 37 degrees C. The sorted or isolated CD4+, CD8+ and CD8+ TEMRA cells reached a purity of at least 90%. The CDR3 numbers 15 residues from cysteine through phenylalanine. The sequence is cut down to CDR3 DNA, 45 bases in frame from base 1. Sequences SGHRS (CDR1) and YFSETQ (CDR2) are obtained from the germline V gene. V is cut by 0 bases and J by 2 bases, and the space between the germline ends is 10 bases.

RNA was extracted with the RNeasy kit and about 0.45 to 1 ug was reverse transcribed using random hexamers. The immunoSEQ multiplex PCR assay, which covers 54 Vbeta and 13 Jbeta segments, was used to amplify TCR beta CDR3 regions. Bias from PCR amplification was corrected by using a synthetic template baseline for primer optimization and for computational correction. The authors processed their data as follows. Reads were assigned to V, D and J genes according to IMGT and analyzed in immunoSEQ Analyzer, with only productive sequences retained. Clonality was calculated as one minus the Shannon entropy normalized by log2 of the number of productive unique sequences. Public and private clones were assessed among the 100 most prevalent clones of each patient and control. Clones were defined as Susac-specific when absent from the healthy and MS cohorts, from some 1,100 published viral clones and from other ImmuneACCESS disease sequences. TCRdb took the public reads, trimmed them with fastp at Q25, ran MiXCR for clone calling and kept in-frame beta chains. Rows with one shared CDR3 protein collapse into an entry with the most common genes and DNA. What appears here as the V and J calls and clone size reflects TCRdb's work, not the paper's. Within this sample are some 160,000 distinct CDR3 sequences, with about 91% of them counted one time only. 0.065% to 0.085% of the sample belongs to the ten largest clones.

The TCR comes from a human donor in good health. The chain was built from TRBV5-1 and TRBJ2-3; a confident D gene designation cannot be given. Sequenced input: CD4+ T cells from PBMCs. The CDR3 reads CASSLGADPTDTQYF. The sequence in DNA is TGCGCCAGCAGCTTGGGGGCAGATCCCACAGATACGCAGTATTTT. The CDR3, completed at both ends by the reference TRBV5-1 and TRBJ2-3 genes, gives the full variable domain KAGVTQTPRYLIKTRGQQVTLSCSPISGHRSVSWYQQTPGQGLQFLFEYFSETQRNKGNFPGRFSGRQFSNSRSEMNVSTLELGDSALYLCASSLGADPTDTQYFGPGTRLTVL.